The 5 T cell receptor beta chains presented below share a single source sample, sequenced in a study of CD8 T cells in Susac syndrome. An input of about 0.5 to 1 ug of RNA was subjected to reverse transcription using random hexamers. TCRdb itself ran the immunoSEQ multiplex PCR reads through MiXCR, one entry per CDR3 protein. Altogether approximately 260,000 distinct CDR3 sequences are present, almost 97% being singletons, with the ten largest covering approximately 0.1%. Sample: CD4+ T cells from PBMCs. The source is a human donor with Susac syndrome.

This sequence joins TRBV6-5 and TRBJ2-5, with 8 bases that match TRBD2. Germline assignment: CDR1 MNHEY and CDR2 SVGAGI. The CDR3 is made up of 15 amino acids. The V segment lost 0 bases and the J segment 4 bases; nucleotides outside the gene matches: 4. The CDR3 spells CASSYSWLAGETQYF. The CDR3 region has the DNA TGTGCCAGCAGTTACTCGTGGCTAGCGGGAGAGACCCAGTACTTC.

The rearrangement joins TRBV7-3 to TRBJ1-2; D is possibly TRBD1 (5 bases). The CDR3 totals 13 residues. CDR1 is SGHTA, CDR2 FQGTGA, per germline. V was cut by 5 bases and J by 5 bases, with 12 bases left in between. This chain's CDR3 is CASSGNRKYGYTF. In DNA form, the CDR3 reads TGTGCCAGCAGCGGGAACAGGAAGTATGGCTACACCTTC.

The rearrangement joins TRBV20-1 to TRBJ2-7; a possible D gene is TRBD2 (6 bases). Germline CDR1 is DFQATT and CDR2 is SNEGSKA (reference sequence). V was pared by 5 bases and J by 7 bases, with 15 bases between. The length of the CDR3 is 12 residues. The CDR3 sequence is CSALREMWEQYF. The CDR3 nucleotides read TGCAGTGCTCTTCGGGAGATGTGGGAGCAGTACTTC.

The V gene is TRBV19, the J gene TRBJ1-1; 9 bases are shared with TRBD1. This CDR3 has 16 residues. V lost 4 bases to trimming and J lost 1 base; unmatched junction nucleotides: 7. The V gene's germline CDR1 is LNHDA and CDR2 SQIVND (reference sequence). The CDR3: CASSRNDRGKNTEAFF. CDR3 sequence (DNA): TGTGCCAGTAGTAGAAACGACAGGGGGAAGAACACTGAAGCTTTCTTT. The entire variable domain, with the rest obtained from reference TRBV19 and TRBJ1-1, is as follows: DGGITQSPKYLFRKEGQNVTLSCEQNLNHDAMYWYRQDPGQGLRLIYYSQIVNDFQKGDIAEGYSVSREKKESFPLTVTSAQKNPTAFYLCASSRNDRGKNTEAFFGQGTRLTVV.

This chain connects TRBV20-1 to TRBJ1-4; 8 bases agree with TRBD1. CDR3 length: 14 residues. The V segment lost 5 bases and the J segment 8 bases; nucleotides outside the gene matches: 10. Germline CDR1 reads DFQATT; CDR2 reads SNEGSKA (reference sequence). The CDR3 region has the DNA TGCAGTGCTGTATTTGACAGGGGTAGCGAAAAACTGTTTTTT. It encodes CSAVFDRGSEKLFF.